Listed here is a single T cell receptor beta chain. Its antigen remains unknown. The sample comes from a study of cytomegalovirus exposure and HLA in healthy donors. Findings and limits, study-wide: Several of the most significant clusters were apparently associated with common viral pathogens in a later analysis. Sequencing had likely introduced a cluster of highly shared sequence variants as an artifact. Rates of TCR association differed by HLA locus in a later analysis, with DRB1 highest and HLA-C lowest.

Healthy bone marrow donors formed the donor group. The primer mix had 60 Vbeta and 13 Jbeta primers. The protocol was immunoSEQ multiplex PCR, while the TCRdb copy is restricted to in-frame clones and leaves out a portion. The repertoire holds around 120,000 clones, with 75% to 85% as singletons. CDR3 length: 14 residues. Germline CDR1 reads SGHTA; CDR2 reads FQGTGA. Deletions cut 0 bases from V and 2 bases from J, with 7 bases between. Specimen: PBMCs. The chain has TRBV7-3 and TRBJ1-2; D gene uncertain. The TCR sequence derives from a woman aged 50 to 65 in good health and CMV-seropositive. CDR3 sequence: CASSLTGGNYGYTF. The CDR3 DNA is TGTGCCAGCAGCTTAACAGGAGGAAACTATGGCTACACCTTC.